The 30 T cell receptor beta chains in this list originate from one sample, sequenced in a study of cytomegalovirus exposure and HLA in healthy donors. PCR involved 60 Vbeta and 13 Jbeta primers. The repertoire was sequenced with immunoSEQ multiplex PCR; TCRdb's copy has only in-frame clones and lacks some. The sample lists roughly 200,000 clones, roughly 80% occurring once. Sequences were obtained from PBMCs. These TCRs come from a man aged 40-49 years in good health and CMV-seropositive.

This clone was seen a single time. This chain uses TRBV11-2 with TRBJ2-5; 8 nucleotides align to TRBD2. V lost 4 bases to trimming and J lost 2 bases; unmatched junction nucleotides: 9. CDR1 SGHAT and CDR2 FQNNGV come from the germline V gene. The CDR3 length is 16 residues. In nucleotides, the CDR3 is TGTGCCAGCAGCTCCCTACGGGGGGGTCGGCAAGAGACCCAGTACTTC. It specifies CASSSLRGGRQETQYF. Variable domain in full (rest from reference TRBV11-2 and TRBJ2-5): EAGVAQSPRYKIIEKRQSVAFWCNPISGHATLYWYQQILGQGPKLLIQFQNNGVVDDSQLPKDRFSAERLKGVDSTLKIQPAKLEDSAVYLCASSSLRGGRQETQYFGPGTRLLVL.

This rearrangement joins TRBV7-2 to TRBJ2-7, with 12 nucleotides matching TRBD2. CDR3 length equals 18 residues. J was trimmed by 5 bases and V by 5 bases; bases with no gene match: 16. Per the germline V gene, CDR1 is SGHTA and CDR2 is FQGNSA. DNA of the CDR3: TGTGCCAGCAGCCTCCCGTTGACTAGCGGGAGAACTAAGGACGAGCAGTACTTC. As protein: CASSLPLTSGRTKDEQYF.

The J gene is TRBJ2-1, the V gene TRBV6-4; D ambiguous. V was shortened by 2 bases and J by 5 bases, with 7 bases between the two germline ends. The CDR3 runs to 13 residues. Per germline, CDR1 MRHNA and CDR2 SNTAGT. CDR3 sequence (DNA): TGTGCCAGCAGTGACGAGGTTAACAATGAGCAGTTCTTC. Translating gives CASSDEVNNEQFF.

This chain uses TRBV6-1 with TRBJ2-7; 7 bases align to TRBD2. Germline V gene lookup returns CDR1 MNHNS and CDR2 SASEGT. The CDR3 runs to 15 residues. V gave up 5 bases and J gave up 3 bases; unmatched junction bases: 10. For the CDR3, the DNA is TGTGCCAGCAGTCCGTCGGGGGGTAGGGGCTACGAGCAGTACTTC. This translates into CASSPSGGRGYEQYF.

The chain carries TRBV6-8 and TRBJ1-6; TRBD1 matches at 8 bases. There are 17 residues in the CDR3. Trimming removed 4 bases from V and 7 bases from J; junction bases left unmatched: 12. Germline V lookup: CDR1 MNHGY, CDR2 SAAAGT. CDR3 protein: CASSWVGDRFRNSPLHF. As DNA, the CDR3 is TGTGCCAGCAGTTGGGTGGGGGACAGGTTTAGGAATTCACCCCTCCACTTT.

This clone turned up a few times. The chain links TRBV5-6 to TRBJ1-3; D ambiguous. The CDR3 runs to 16 residues. Germline loops: CDR1 SGHDT, CDR2 YYEEEE. The ends were cut back, 4 bases at V and 4 bases at J, with 18 bases in the middle. The CDR3 DNA sequence: TGTGCCAGCAGCCGTAGGACTTCTACCCTCGGAAACACCATATATTTT. This encodes CASSRRTSTLGNTIYF.

This rearrangement joins TRBV6-5 to TRBJ2-4, with TRBD2 identical over 9 bases. The CDR3 has 15 residues. The V gene's germline CDR1 is MNHEY and CDR2 SVGAGI. Trimming at V came to 2 bases and at J to 4 bases, leaving 3 bases not matched to a gene. CDR3 DNA: TGTGCCAGCAGTTACGGCGGGGGGGGGAAAAACATTCAGTACTTC. This translates into CASSYGGGGKNIQYF.

This rearrangement joins TRBV7-6 to TRBJ1-5; no definite D call. Germline CDR1 reads SGHVS; CDR2 reads FNYEAQ. The ends were cut back, 1 base at V and 4 bases at J, with 11 bases in the middle. There are 15 residues in the CDR3. CDR3 residues: CASSLVTGANQPQHF. The CDR3 DNA reads as TGTGCCAGCAGCTTAGTAACGGGAGCAAATCAGCCCCAGCATTTT.

The J gene is TRBJ2-3, the V gene TRBV6-5; 8 nucleotides match TRBD2. Germline V gene sequence: CDR1 MNHEY, CDR2 SVGAGI. The ends lost 2 bases at V and 0 bases at J; junction bases unmatched: 4. This CDR3 spans 16 amino acids. This CDR3 reads CASSYRLASSTDTQYF. The CDR3 DNA follows: TGTGCCAGCAGTTACCGACTAGCGTCTAGCACAGATACGCAGTATTTT.

The genes are TRBV9 and TRBJ1-4; D ambiguous. The CDR3 loop spans 14 amino acids. Germline assignment: CDR1 SGDLS and CDR2 YYNGEE. The germline V and J ends were trimmed by 0 bases and 5 bases, with 8 bases remaining between them. The CDR3 loop is CASSVGQSNEKLFF. The CDR3 DNA is TGTGCCAGCAGCGTAGGGCAGTCAAATGAAAAACTGTTTTTT.

This clone turned up a few times. The rearrangement joins TRBV25-1 to TRBJ2-3; D is perhaps TRBD2 (6 bases). The V end lost 1 base, the J end lost 4 bases, and 12 bases lay between the germline ends. The length of the CDR3 is 15 residues. From germline, CDR1 is MGHDK and CDR2 SYGVNS. The CDR3 loop is CASSEWVGEADTQYF. The DNA for the CDR3 is TGTGCCAGCAGTGAATGGGTAGGGGAGGCAGATACGCAGTATTTT.

The chain combines TRBV30 with TRBJ2-3; 8 nucleotides match TRBD2. The V gene end was trimmed by 0 bases and the J gene end by 3 bases; junction bases not matched to a gene: 5. The CDR3 spans 15 residues. Germline V gives CDR1 GTSNPN, CDR2 SVGIG (reference sequence). The CDR3 DNA reads as TGTGCCTGGAGTGTCGGTAGCGGGGAGACAGATACGCAGTATTTT. Translated: CAWSVGSGETDTQYF.

The chain has TRBV28 and TRBJ2-5; 9 bases fit TRBD1. The V and J ends lost 7 bases and 5 bases, in that order; junction bases with no gene match: 8. Germline lookup yields CDR1 MDHEN and CDR2 SYDVKM. This CDR3 contains 14 residues. The CDR3 DNA follows: TGTGCCAGCAACGGACAGGGGCTAGCGGAGACCCAGTACTTC. This codes for CASNGQGLAETQYF.

The gene calls are TRBV10-3 and TRBJ2-7, with 11 bases identical to TRBD1. Germline V lookup: CDR1 ENHRY, CDR2 SYGVKD. The CDR3 runs to 13 residues. Unmatched junction bases numbered 5, after V lost 7 bases and J lost 6 bases. CDR3 coding DNA: TGTGCCATCAAAGGACAGGGGGCTCTCGAGCAGTACTTC. This encodes CAIKGQGALEQYF.

The chain has TRBV29-1 and TRBJ2-1, with 8 bases identical to TRBD1. Germline V gene data show CDR1 as SQVTM and CDR2 as ANQGSEA. CDR3 size: 14 residues. Trimming removed 2 bases from V and 3 bases from J; junction bases left unmatched: 3. For the CDR3, the DNA is TGCAGCGTTGAACAGGGGGCCCTCTACAATGAGCAGTTCTTC. It translates to CSVEQGALYNEQFF.

J is TRBJ2-1 and V is TRBV5-6; 9 bases are shared with TRBD1. CDR3 size: 17 residues. Germline V CDR1 and CDR2: SGHDT, YYEEEE. Germline trimming cut 3 bases from V and 1 base from J; bases unmatched to any gene: 8. The CDR3 protein is CASSSYRGLSSYNEQFF. CDR3 nucleotides: TGTGCCAGCAGCTCTTACAGGGGGCTTTCGTCCTACAATGAGCAGTTCTTC. Filled out from reference TRBV5-6 and TRBJ2-1, the complete variable domain reads DAGVTQSPTHLIKTRGQQVTLRCSPKSGHDTVSWYQQALGQGPQFIFQYYEEEERQRGNFPDRFSGHQFPNYSSELNVNALLLGDSALYLCASSSYRGLSSYNEQFFGPGTRLTVL.

This clone was recorded only once. The CDR3 is CASSPWTDLTEAFF. DNA for the CDR3: TGTGCCAGCAGCCCCTGGACAGACCTCACTGAAGCTTTCTTT. The chain recombines TRBV2 with TRBJ1-1; the D gene is possibly TRBD1 (6 bases). Deletions cut 6 bases from V and 4 bases from J, with 15 bases between. This CDR3 region has 14 residues. Germline lookup yields CDR1 SNHLY and CDR2 FYNNEI.

V and J are TRBV2 and TRBJ2-7, with 9 bases identical to TRBD1. V trimming: 6 bases; J trimming: 4 bases; junction bases outside the gene matches: 10. The CDR3 has 15 residues. The germline gives CDR1 SNHLY, CDR2 FYNNEI. The CDR3 DNA is TGTGCCAGCAGCCTGGGACAGGGCGAAAATTACGAGCAGTACTTC. It specifies CASSLGQGENYEQYF.

The chain joins TRBV30 to TRBJ1-1; no reliable D call. The germline V gene encodes CDR1 GTSNPN and CDR2 SVGIG (reference sequence). This CDR3 is built from 13 residues. V was cut by 4 bases and J by 3 bases, with 12 bases left in between. The CDR3 reads CAWKDTPDTEAFF. The CDR3 DNA follows: TGTGCCTGGAAAGATACTCCGGACACTGAAGCTTTCTTT.

The rearrangement joins TRBV2 to TRBJ2-7; 9 nucleotides match TRBD1. This CDR3 region has 14 residues. The V gene's germline CDR1 is SNHLY and CDR2 FYNNEI. V trimming: 5 bases; J trimming: 4 bases; junction bases outside the gene matches: 6. CDR3 coding DNA: TGTGCCAGCAGTCCGACAGGGGGACGGTACGAGCAGTACTTC. Its protein product is CASSPTGGRYEQYF.

This clone was observed a few times. J is TRBJ2-2 and V is TRBV7-7, with TRBD2 as a possible D gene (6 bases). The CDR3 length is 14 residues. Germline CDR1 SSHAT, CDR2 FNYEAQ (reference sequence). The V end lost 5 bases, the J end lost 2 bases, and 9 bases lay between the germline ends. The CDR3 sequence is CASSPGTNTGELFF. CDR3 in DNA: TGTGCCAGCAGCCCCGGGACTAACACCGGGGAGCTGTTTTTT.

The chain is built from TRBV19 and TRBJ2-5; 7 bases line up with TRBD1. Unmatched junction bases numbered 8, after V lost 5 bases and J lost 2 bases. CDR1 LNHDA and CDR2 SQIVND come from the germline V gene (reference sequence). This CDR3 contains 15 residues. The CDR3 loop reads CASSPRTGSQETQYF. The CDR3 nucleotides are TGTGCCAGTAGTCCACGGACAGGTTCGCAAGAGACCCAGTACTTC.

This clone showed up just once. This chain joins TRBV5-5 and TRBJ2-5, with 9 bases that match TRBD1. With 4 bases clipped from V and 4 bases from J, the junction kept 5 bases outside the gene matches. The CDR3 runs to 14 residues. Germline V gives CDR1 SGHKS, CDR2 YYEKEE (reference sequence). CDR3 sequence (DNA): TGTGCCAGCAGCCCGGGACAGGGTTTAGAGACCCAGTACTTC. It codes for CASSPGQGLETQYF.

The chain recombines TRBV4-2 with TRBJ2-1; 10 nucleotides line up with TRBD2. Germline CDR1 and CDR2: LGHNA and YNFKEQ. This CDR3 contains 17 residues. V lost 0 bases and J lost 9; bases outside the gene matches: 11. This chain's CDR3 is CASSQEPLAGELAEQFF. The DNA of the CDR3 is TGTGCCAGCAGCCAAGAGCCTCTAGCGGGGGAGCTGGCTGAGCAGTTCTTC.

This clone was found a few times. The chain has TRBV10-3 and TRBJ2-5; 8 bases are a match to TRBD1. The CDR3 loop spans 15 amino acids. Germline CDR1 reads ENHRY; CDR2 reads SYGVKD. Trimming removed 2 bases from V and 3 bases from J; junction bases left unmatched: 5. CDR3 DNA sequence: TGTGCCATCAGTGAGGGGGACAGGTGGGAAGAGACCCAGTACTTC. Its translation is CAISEGDRWEETQYF.

The chain uses TRBV6-5 and TRBJ2-1, with 11 bases aligning to TRBD1. The CDR3 runs 14 residues. Per germline, CDR1 MNHEY and CDR2 SVGAGI. The V and J ends lost 6 bases and 8 bases, in that order; junction bases with no gene match: 6. The CDR3 protein is CASRAGQGDDEQFF. The CDR3, as DNA: TGTGCCAGCAGGGCGGGACAGGGGGACGATGAGCAGTTCTTC.

The gene calls are TRBV10-1 and TRBJ1-6, with TRBD1 matching 9 bases. V was pared by 8 bases and J by 8 bases, with 7 bases of the junction left unmatched. This CDR3 region has 14 residues. Looked up from germline, CDR1 is WNHNN and CDR2 is SYGVQD (reference sequence). In nucleotides, the CDR3 is TGCGCCAGCGCCTTGGACAGGGGTGATTCACCCCTCCACTTT. Its protein product is CASALDRGDSPLHF.

The chain carries TRBV7-2 and TRBJ2-1; no firm D call. The CDR3 spans 13 residues. V lost 0 bases and J lost 4, with 4 bases in between. Per germline, CDR1 SGHTA and CDR2 FQGNSA. The chain's CDR3 is CASSLARYNEQFF. Here the CDR3 DNA reads TGTGCCAGCAGCTTAGCGCGATACAATGAGCAGTTCTTC.

This clone was counted only a few times. This chain links TRBV9 with TRBJ2-7, with 8 positions matching TRBD1. CDR1 and CDR2 (germline): SGDLS, YYNGEE. The CDR3 length is 15 residues. Germline trimming cut 3 bases from V and 3 bases from J; bases unmatched to any gene: 8. The CDR3 region is CASSEPGQVIYEQYF. In DNA form, the CDR3 reads TGTGCCAGCAGCGAACCGGGACAGGTTATCTACGAGCAGTACTTC.

This clone has only a few counts. This chain connects TRBV2 to TRBJ2-2, with 11 bases matching TRBD2. The CDR3 contains 15 residues. The germline V gene has CDR1 SNHLY and CDR2 FYNNEI. Trimming took 6 bases from V and 7 from J; bases not matched to a gene: 7. Here the CDR3 reads CASSAGTSGGGELFF. The CDR3 nucleotides read TGTGCCAGCAGCGCCGGGACTAGCGGTGGCGGGGAGCTGTTTTTT.